The 25 T cell receptor beta chains below all came from one sample that was sequenced in a study of shared clonotypes between healthy human individuals. Data came from immunoSEQ multiplex PCR; TCRdb stores just in-frame clones and leaves some out. The table includes 450,000 to 500,000 clones, over 70% detected once. Specimen: PBMCs. Receptors were obtained from a woman aged 40 to 49 in good health. Some clones in this sample may be carry-over from other donors' samples.

The chain employs TRBV2 and TRBJ2-5; D is possibly TRBD1 (6 bases). The CDR3 runs 16 residues. V was trimmed by 0 bases and J by 5 bases, leaving 16 bases between them. CDR1 and CDR2 (germline): SNHLY, FYNNEI. The CDR3 sequence: CASSEAFLGAGETQYF. As DNA, the CDR3 is TGTGCCAGCAGTGAAGCCTTCTTGGGGGCCGGCGAGACCCAGTACTTC.

V gene TRBV28 combines with J gene TRBJ2-5; D not certain. The V and J ends lost 2 bases and 0 bases respectively, with 7 bases between them. Germline CDR1 reads MDHEN; CDR2 reads SYDVKM. The CDR3 extends over 14 amino acids. The CDR3 reads CASSLGRYQETQYF. The CDR3 region has the DNA TGTGCCAGCAGTTTAGGCAGGTACCAAGAGACCCAGTACTTC. Full variable domain (remainder filled in from reference TRBV28 and TRBJ2-5): DVKVTQSSRYLVKRTGEKVFLECVQDMDHENMFWYRQDPGLGLRLIYFSYDVKMKEKGDIPEGYSVSREKKERFSLILESASTNQTSMYLCASSLGRYQETQYFGPGTRLLVL.

V is TRBV27 and J is TRBJ2-1, with 7 bases lining up with TRBD2. The CDR3 has 16 amino acids. From germline, CDR1 is MNHEY and CDR2 SMNVEV (reference sequence). Losses at the gene ends were 5 bases for V and 15 bases for J; bases not matched to a gene: 22. CDR3 loop: CASSGLVGEGRYNPFF. The CDR3 nucleotides read TGTGCCAGCAGTGGACTAGTCGGGGAGGGCCGGTATAATCCGTTCTTC.

In regard to this clone: This sample also contains other DNA sequences that code for the same CDR3. CDR3 DNA: TGTGCCAGCAGCCTCGGGCGTAACAATGAGCAGTTCTTC. Translated, it gives CASSLGRNNEQFF. J is TRBJ2-1 and V is TRBV11-3; D unresolved. The V gene's germline CDR1 is SGHNT and CDR2 YENEEA. CDR3 length: 13 residues. V was trimmed by 5 bases and J by 5 bases, leaving 10 bases between them.

This clone was found many times. The CDR3 loop reads CASSVASGSAYEQYF. CDR3 in DNA: TGTGCCAGCAGCGTAGCCAGCGGGAGTGCCTACGAGCAGTACTTC. The chain employs TRBV9 and TRBJ2-7, with 8 bases that match TRBD2. CDR1 is SGDLS and CDR2 is YYNGEE in the germline V gene. V trimming: 0 bases; J trimming: 2 bases; junction bases outside the gene matches: 4. This CDR3 is 15 amino acids long.

This clone was seen a handful of times. The rearrangement links TRBV9 to TRBJ2-3, with 9 bases lining up with TRBD2. The germline V gene has CDR1 SGDLS and CDR2 YYNGEE. The CDR3 length is 16 residues. V was clipped by 3 bases and J by 1 base; unmatched bases: 6. CDR3 in amino acids: CASSDGAGGGTDTQYF. In DNA, the CDR3 is TGTGCCAGCAGCGATGGAGCGGGAGGCGGCACAGATACGCAGTATTTT. Full variable domain (rest looked up from reference TRBV9 and TRBJ2-3): DSGVTQTPKHLITATGQRVTLRCSPRSGDLSVYWYQQSLDQGLQFLIQYYNGEERAKGNILERFSAQQFPDLHSELNLSSLELGDSALYFCASSDGAGGGTDTQYFGPGTRLTVL.

This chain links TRBV11-2 with TRBJ2-2, with unresolved D. Germline loops: CDR1 SGHAT, CDR2 FQNNGV. The CDR3 is made up of 13 amino acids. The germline V and J ends were trimmed by 5 bases and 5 bases, with 9 bases remaining between them. The chain's CDR3 is CASSPILTGELFF. Here the CDR3 DNA reads TGTGCCAGCAGCCCCATCCTTACCGGGGAGCTGTTTTTT. Variable domain in full (rest from reference TRBV11-2 and TRBJ2-2): EAGVAQSPRYKIIEKRQSVAFWCNPISGHATLYWYQQILGQGPKLLIQFQNNGVVDDSQLPKDRFSAERLKGVDSTLKIQPAKLEDSAVYLCASSPILTGELFFGEGSRLTVL.

This clone was counted a single time. The rearrangement joins TRBV18 to TRBJ2-7; TRBD2 matches 12 bases. The CDR3 spans 16 residues. Germline V gene data show CDR1 as KGHSH and CDR2 as LQKENI. The V gene end was trimmed by 4 bases and the J gene end by 2 bases; junction bases not matched to a gene: 6. In DNA, the CDR3 is TGTGCCAGCTCACGGAAACTAGCGGGAGGTACCTACGAGCAGTACTTC. It is translated as CASSRKLAGGTYEQYF.

The V gene is TRBV7-9, the J gene TRBJ2-1; 8 bases agree with TRBD2. CDR3 length: 15 amino acids. Trimming at V came to 7 bases and at J to 0 bases, leaving 5 bases not matched to a gene. In germline, CDR1 is SEHNR, CDR2 FQNEAQ (reference sequence). CDR3 in DNA: TGTGCCAGCACCGGGGGGGGCGGCTCCTACAATGAGCAGTTCTTC. Protein product: CASTGGGGSYNEQFF.

The chain's CDR3 is CASSLGARNEQFF. CDR3 coding DNA: TGTGCCAGCAGCTTGGGGGCTCGGAATGAGCAGTTCTTC. The chain combines TRBV7-9 with TRBJ2-1; D is perhaps TRBD1 (6 bases). Germline V lookup: CDR1 SEHNR, CDR2 FQNEAQ (reference sequence). This CDR3 comprises 13 residues. V lost 3 bases and J 7 bases, leaving 10 bases between the germline ends.

This sequence joins TRBV28 and TRBJ2-7; TRBD2 matches 7 bases. The ends lost 5 bases at V and 3 bases at J; junction bases unmatched: 7. There are 14 residues in the CDR3. Germline V gene data show CDR1 as MDHEN and CDR2 as SYDVKM. The CDR3 DNA reads as TGTGCCAGCAGTCCCTTCGGACTAGGCTACGAGCAGTACTTC. Translation: CASSPFGLGYEQYF.

V usage is TRBV2 and J usage is TRBJ2-3; D call uncertain. Germline V gives CDR1 SNHLY, CDR2 FYNNEI. Trimming removed 2 bases at V and 2 bases at J, with 5 bases between. There are 13 residues in the CDR3. The CDR3: CASSEIHTDTQYF. CDR3 DNA: TGTGCCAGCAGTGAAATCCACACAGATACGCAGTATTTT.

The CDR3 DNA follows: TGTGCCAGCCGACACCCTAGCGGAGGGAACTACGAGCAGTACTTC. Protein product: CASRHPSGGNYEQYF. The V gene is TRBV28, the J gene TRBJ2-7; 7 bases line up with TRBD2. Germline V gives CDR1 MDHEN, CDR2 SYDVKM. The CDR3 runs to 15 residues. J was trimmed by 3 bases and V by 8 bases; bases with no gene match: 13.

The V gene is TRBV19, the J gene TRBJ2-2; D call uncertain. Trimming stripped 0 bases from V and 3 bases from J, with 8 bases between. The CDR3 spans 15 residues. Looked up from germline, CDR1 is LNHDA and CDR2 is SQIVND (reference sequence). This CDR3 is CASSIDHAYTGELFF. As DNA, the CDR3 is TGTGCCAGTAGTATAGATCACGCGTACACCGGGGAGCTGTTTTTT. The full variable domain, its missing parts supplied by reference TRBV19 and TRBJ2-2, is DGGITQSPKYLFRKEGQNVTLSCEQNLNHDAMYWYRQDPGQGLRLIYYSQIVNDFQKGDIAEGYSVSREKKESFPLTVTSAQKNPTAFYLCASSIDHAYTGELFFGEGSRLTVL.

This chain joins TRBV18 and TRBJ2-7; 7 positions match TRBD1. There are 16 residues in the CDR3. Germline CDR1 and CDR2: KGHSH and LQKENI. Trimming removed 6 bases from V and 2 bases from J; junction bases left unmatched: 13. As DNA, the CDR3 is TGTGCCAGCTCGCTACGCCCCGACAGGGAAACCTACGAGCAGTACTTC. This gives the protein CASSLRPDRETYEQYF.

J is TRBJ1-1 and V is TRBV7-2; 9 bases agree with TRBD1. This CDR3 is built from 15 residues. V dropped 5 bases and J dropped 7; count of bases not matched to a gene: 11. CDR1 and CDR2 (germline): SGHTA, FQGNSA. The CDR3 nucleotides read TGTGCCAGCAGCCAACAGGGGGCCGGGATCCTTGAAGCTTTCTTT. Translation: CASSQQGAGILEAFF.

V is TRBV7-9 and J is TRBJ2-7; TRBD2 matches 12 bases. The J segment lost 6 bases and the V segment lost 5 bases, leaving 2 bases of the junction unmatched. This CDR3 contains 13 residues. The germline CDR1 and CDR2 sequences are SEHNR and FQNEAQ (reference sequence). CDR3 DNA sequence: TGTGCCAGCAGCGAACTAGCGGGAGGCGAGCAGTACTTC. Its protein is CASSELAGGEQYF.

This clone was seen only once. V usage is TRBV5-1 and J usage is TRBJ2-3, with a weak D call TRBD2 (5 bases). The CDR3 sequence is 15 residues long. The germline V and J ends were trimmed by 0 bases and 5 bases, with 13 bases remaining between them. In germline, CDR1 is SGHRS, CDR2 YFSETQ. The CDR3 sequence is CASSLGLRDKDTQYF. CDR3 DNA sequence: TGCGCCAGCAGCTTGGGACTCCGGGATAAAGATACGCAGTATTTT. Filled out from reference TRBV5-1 and TRBJ2-3, the complete variable domain reads KAGVTQTPRYLIKTRGQQVTLSCSPISGHRSVSWYQQTPGQGLQFLFEYFSETQRNKGNFPGRFSGRQFSNSRSEMNVSTLELGDSALYLCASSLGLRDKDTQYFGPGTRLTVL.

Details on this clone: With a far larger clone one base away, a read error is the likely cause. The sample has other DNA sequences that encode this CDR3 too. The chain uses TRBV2 and TRBJ1-5; a weak D match, TRBD1 (6 bases). Germline V gene sequence: CDR1 SNHLY, CDR2 FYNNEI. The CDR3 loop spans 13 amino acids. The CDR3 DNA sequence: TGCGCCAGCGGGACACTTAGCAATCAGCCCCAGCATTTT. This codes for CASGTLSNQPQHF.

This clone has a single count. The CDR3 DNA reads as TGCAGCTGCCGAGGCGGGGGGTCCTACGAGCAGTACTTC. It translates to CSCRGGGSYEQYF. The chain is built from TRBV29-1 and TRBJ2-7; 8 bases map to TRBD2. The length of the CDR3 is 13 residues. V was clipped by 8 bases and J by 1 base; unmatched bases: 7. CDR1 is SQVTM and CDR2 is ANQGSEA in the germline V gene.

The rearrangement links TRBV14 to TRBJ1-2, with unresolved D. Trimming pared 2 bases from V and 8 bases from J, leaving 12 bases between. Germline values: CDR1 SGHDN, CDR2 FVKESK. The CDR3 loop spans 13 amino acids. CDR3 amino acids: CASSQLGVSGYTF. The CDR3 nucleotides are TGTGCCAGCAGCCAACTGGGCGTGAGCGGCTACACCTTC.

A word on this clone: This sequence is one base from a far larger clone and is likely a read error. The sample holds other DNA sequences that translate to the same CDR3. This sequence joins TRBV27 and TRBJ2-3; D call uncertain. The CDR3 totals 13 residues. Germline lookup yields CDR1 MNHEY and CDR2 SMNVEV (reference sequence). Trimming removed 4 bases at V and 6 bases at J, with 11 bases between. CDR3 bases: TGTGCCAGCAGTTCATTAGCAGGCGATACGCAGTATTTT. Translation gives CASSSLAGDTQYF.

Note on this clone: It is likely a read error: a sequence one base away is far more abundant. The same CDR3 is also encoded by other DNA sequences in this sample. V and J are TRBV28 and TRBJ2-7; D might be TRBD1 or TRBD2, each matching 5 bases. Per germline, CDR1 MDHEN and CDR2 SYDVKM. The CDR3 is made up of 15 amino acids. Trimming cost V 4 bases and J 5 bases, with 18 bases left between them. In nucleotides, the CDR3 is TGTGCCAGCAGTTCATGGCAGACGGGGCCTGACGAGCAGTACTTC. Protein sequence: CASSSWQTGPDEQYF.

In the case of this clone: In the same sample, other DNA sequences code for this CDR3. This chain joins TRBV5-4 and TRBJ2-5; D ambiguous. Germline V gene sequence: CDR1 SGHNT, CDR2 YYREEE (reference sequence). V lost 1 base and J 5 bases, leaving 6 bases between the germline ends. This CDR3 is built from 12 residues. CDR3 in DNA: TGTGCCAGCAGCTTGCCTGGGGAGACCCAGTACTTC. This translates into CASSLPGETQYF.

The genes are TRBV7-2 and TRBJ2-7; 12 bases align to TRBD2. In germline, CDR1 is SGHTA, CDR2 FQGNSA. The trim removed 2 bases at V and 5 bases at J, leaving 4 bases unmatched. The CDR3 length is 15 residues. CDR3 sequence reads: CASSLSASGRDEQYF. CDR3 DNA: TGTGCCAGCAGCTTATCTGCTAGCGGGAGGGACGAGCAGTACTTC.